Listed below are T cell receptor beta chains from one sample, sequenced in a study of T cells after yellow fever vaccination. TCRdb recomputed calls from the 5' RACE reads with MiXCR, one row per CDR3 protein. The sample has some 560,000 distinct CDR3 sequences; over 15% are singletons. The specimen was PBMCs, collected 15 days after the yellow fever booster vaccination. The receptors were gathered from a man aged 30 to 45 who received the YFV17D yellow fever vaccine. Each CDR3 is given with its conserved first and last residue.

CDR3 protein,J gene,V gene
CASSFQRGTGDTQYF,TRBJ2-3,TRBV6-5
CAWSPDGYGYTF,TRBJ1-2,TRBV30
CASSISGTRVQYF,TRBJ2-7,TRBV28
CASSPILAGVTDTQYF,TRBJ2-3,TRBV18
CAWMARELVTEAFF,TRBJ1-1,TRBV30
CASSQDLNNEQFF,TRBJ2-1,TRBV14
CAWSVHRSGGAFF,TRBJ1-1,TRBV30
CASSSQGARTEAFF,TRBJ1-1,TRBV7-2
CASSATDEQFF,TRBJ2-1,TRBV7-2
CASRAGGPTDTQYF,TRBJ2-3,TRBV3-1
CASSSRTGPNSPLHF,TRBJ1-6,TRBV9
CSASTLRGVKETQYF,TRBJ2-5,TRBV20-1
CASGGAGVYEQYF,TRBJ2-7,TRBV25-1
CASREGLAGVREQFF,TRBJ2-1,TRBV7-2
CASSLAGDAGWGYTF,TRBJ1-2,TRBV7-2
CASSLGGINQPQHF,TRBJ1-5,TRBV12-3/TRBV12-4
CSVPRKGEGNQPQHF,TRBJ1-5,TRBV29-1
CASSTQILNEQFF,TRBJ2-1,TRBV7-2
CASSLTAGAYEQYF,TRBJ2-7,TRBV6-2/TRBV6-3
CSVIRLTGPQETQYF,TRBJ2-5,TRBV20-1